One and the same sample provided the 29 T cell receptor beta chains below, sequenced in a study of chemoradiotherapy in HPV16-positive cancers. Sequencing used immunoSEQ multiplex PCR; TCRdb keeps in-frame clones, though not all of them. This sample has about 21,000 clones, with around 87% found just once. Sequenced here: blood, sampled from a patient who underwent chemoradiotherapy. Receptor source: a human donor with HPV-associated anogenital cancer.

The chain recombines TRBV28 with TRBJ1-4; 7 bases match TRBD1. This CDR3 is built from 16 residues. Germline V CDR1 and CDR2: MDHEN, SYDVKM. V lost 2 bases and J lost 8; bases outside the gene matches: 11. The CDR3: CASSLEDRVQMEKLFF. CDR3 DNA: TGTGCCAGCAGTTTAGAAGACAGGGTCCAGATGGAAAAACTGTTTTTT.

The rearrangement joins TRBV15 to TRBJ2-3, with a weak D call TRBD1 (5 bases). Germline-derived CDR1 and CDR2 are LNHNV and YYDKDF (reference sequence). V was clipped by 0 bases and J by 5 bases, with 9 bases between them. The CDR3 sequence is 14 residues long. CDR3 residues: CATSRDRAGDTQYF. CDR3 coding DNA: TGTGCCACCAGCAGAGACAGGGCTGGAGATACGCAGTATTTT.

As for this clone: Compared with germline, one end of the junction differs, possibly owing to a read error. The V and J genes are TRBV5-1 and TRBJ1-1; maybe TRBD1 (6 bases). The CDR3 sequence is 15 residues long. Looked up from germline, CDR1 is SGHRS and CDR2 is YFSETQ. The CDR3 coding sequence is TGCGCCAGCAGGTTGGGGGAGGGGGTATTCACTGAAGCTTTCTTT. Encoded protein: CASRLGEGVFTEAFF.

The chain is built from TRBV6-6 and TRBJ1-1; a weak D match, TRBD1 (5 bases). Germline lookup yields CDR1 MNHNY and CDR2 SVGAGI (reference sequence). CDR3 length: 13 amino acids. V lost 6 bases to trimming and J lost 1 base, with 9 bases between them. The CDR3 is CASRLGQNTEAFF. The CDR3 DNA follows: TGTGCCAGCAGACTCGGACAGAACACTGAAGCTTTCTTT.

The V and J genes are TRBV7-2 and TRBJ1-4; D is possibly TRBD1 (6 bases). CDR1 SGHTA and CDR2 FQGNSA come from the germline V gene. The CDR3 consists of 15 residues. Trimming removed 1 base at V and 8 bases at J, with 14 bases between. Here the CDR3 reads CASSLGTGFSEKLFF. The CDR3 DNA reads TGTGCCAGCAGCTTAGGTACAGGGTTTAGCGAAAAACTGTTTTTT.

V usage is TRBV7-9 and J usage is TRBJ1-2; weak D call: TRBD1 (5 bases). The V gene lost 3 bases and the J gene lost 8 bases, with 13 bases spanning the gap. Germline CDR1 reads SEHNR; CDR2 reads FQNEAQ (reference sequence). The CDR3 sequence is 13 residues long. This CDR3 is CASSFEGGDGYTF. In nucleotides, the CDR3 is TGTGCCAGCAGCTTTGAGGGTGGGGACGGCTACACCTTC.

J is TRBJ1-2 and V is TRBV15; 8 bases are shared with TRBD1. The CDR3 extends over 16 amino acids. With V trimmed by 6 bases and J by 3 bases, 12 bases remained unmatched. Germline-derived CDR1 and CDR2 are LNHNV and YYDKDF (reference sequence). For the CDR3, the DNA is TGTGCCACCAGATCAGGGGGCGAAGTCCCCTACTATGGCTACACCTTC. This encodes CATRSGGEVPYYGYTF.

V and J are TRBV6-6 and TRBJ1-1; no reliable D call. CDR1 and CDR2 (germline): MNHNY, SVGAGI (reference sequence). Trimming shortened V by 9 bases and J by 1 base, and 12 bases separated the two germline ends. The CDR3 consists of 13 residues. The CDR3 DNA follows: TGTGCCAGTGAGGAGGGAAAGAACACTGAAGCTTTCTTT. Translated: CASEEGKNTEAFF.

This clone was observed a few times. This rearrangement joins TRBV29-1 to TRBJ1-2; D is uncertain. The CDR3 is 10 residues long. Trimming took off 5 bases at V and 5 bases at J, with 6 bases between the two ends. The germline CDR1 and CDR2 sequences are SQVTM and ANQGSEA. The CDR3 region is CSVLEYGYTF. The CDR3 DNA sequence: TGCAGCGTTCTCGAGTATGGCTACACCTTC.

The chain couples TRBV5-1 to TRBJ1-2; 10 bases are a match to TRBD1. V shed 4 bases, J shed 4 bases, and the junction held 10 bases outside the gene matches. Germline-derived CDR1 and CDR2 are SGHRS and YFSETQ. This CDR3 region has 16 residues. CDR3 region: CASSAETGGPGYGYTF. DNA for the CDR3: TGCGCCAGCAGCGCGGAGACAGGGGGCCCGGGCTATGGCTACACCTTC.

The rearrangement links TRBV28 to TRBJ2-7; 8 bases map to TRBD2. V lost 6 bases to trimming and J lost 0 bases; unmatched junction nucleotides: 10. The CDR3 is made up of 16 amino acids. Germline CDR1 and CDR2: MDHEN and SYDVKM. CDR3 DNA sequence: TGTGCCAGCAGCCGCCGTATGGCGGGAGGCTCCTACGAGCAGTACTTC. Its protein is CASSRRMAGGSYEQYF.

The J gene is TRBJ1-1, the V gene TRBV7-9; D gene unclear. V lost 5 bases to trimming and J lost 4 bases, with 14 bases between them. Looked up from germline, CDR1 is SEHNR and CDR2 is FQNEAQ (reference sequence). The CDR3 length is 14 residues. The CDR3 here is CASSPPWRGTEAFF. For the CDR3, the DNA is TGTGCCAGCAGCCCACCGTGGCGGGGCACTGAAGCTTTCTTT.

The chain couples TRBV15 to TRBJ1-4; 7 positions agree with TRBD1. The CDR3 contains 15 residues. CDR1 and CDR2 (germline): LNHNV, YYDKDF (reference sequence). V lost 5 bases to trimming and J lost 3 bases; unmatched junction nucleotides: 6. CDR3 residues: CATSRNRGANEKLFF. The CDR3 nucleotides are TGTGCCACCAGCCGAAACAGGGGAGCTAATGAAAAACTGTTTTTT.

V gene TRBV12-5 combines with J gene TRBJ1-5; no definite D call. The CDR3 totals 14 residues. The V end was cut by 11 bases, the J end by 5 bases, with 19 bases between. Germline V gene lookup returns CDR1 LGHNT and CDR2 FRNRAP. CDR3: CAGPGRSVYQPQHF. The CDR3 DNA reads TGTGCTGGACCTGGACGGAGTGTGTATCAGCCCCAGCATTTT. The entire variable domain, with the rest obtained from reference TRBV12-5 and TRBJ1-5, is as follows: DARVTQTPRHKVTEMGQEVTMRCQPILGHNTVFWYRQTMMQGLELLAYFRNRAPLDDSGMPKDRFSAEMPDATLATLKIQPSEPRDSAVYFCAGPGRSVYQPQHFGDGTRLSIL.

The chain carries TRBV28 and TRBJ2-1, with D perhaps TRBD1 (6 bases). V was pared by 6 bases and J by 4 bases, with 16 bases between. Germline V gives CDR1 MDHEN, CDR2 SYDVKM. The CDR3 runs 15 residues. CDR3 residues: CASSLGQTDYNEQFF. In DNA form, the CDR3 reads TGTGCCAGCAGCCTGGGACAAACGGATTACAATGAGCAGTTCTTC.

The V call is TRBV6-5, the J call TRBJ2-7; 7 nucleotides align to TRBD1. J lost 0 bases, V lost 6 bases, and 5 bases had no gene match. Looked up from germline, CDR1 is MNHEY and CDR2 is SVGAGI. The CDR3 sequence is 14 residues long. The CDR3 spells CASSLTGTSYEQYF. CDR3 DNA: TGTGCCAGCAGCCTGACAGGGACCTCCTACGAGCAGTACTTC.

The CDR3 DNA follows: TGTGCCAGCAGCTTAGCCGGGACAGGCCTGTGGCCCCAGCATTTT. Translating it yields CASSLAGTGLWPQHF. The chain recombines TRBV11-3 with TRBJ1-5; 8 bases are a match to TRBD1. This CDR3 has 15 amino acids. The ends lost 1 base at V and 9 bases at J; junction bases unmatched: 8. The V gene's germline CDR1 is SGHNT and CDR2 YENEEA.

The chain uses TRBV7-2 and TRBJ1-4; 9 nucleotides align to TRBD1. Germline CDR1 reads SGHTA; CDR2 reads FQGNSA. V lost 6 bases, J lost 7 bases, and 6 bases stayed unmatched. This CDR3 is built from 14 residues. The CDR3 here is CASRTGTGSEKLFF. For the CDR3, the DNA is TGTGCCAGCAGAACCGGGACAGGGAGTGAAAAACTGTTTTTT.

The chain couples TRBV5-1 to TRBJ1-1; D remains unclear. Trimming cost V 2 bases and J 1 base, with 9 bases left between them. The CDR3 extends over 14 amino acids. CDR1 SGHRS and CDR2 YFSETQ come from the germline V gene. CDR3 region: CASSFILANTEAFF. DNA of the CDR3: TGCGCCAGCAGCTTTATACTCGCGAACACTGAAGCTTTCTTT.

The V gene is TRBV19, the J gene TRBJ1-2; perhaps TRBD1 as D (6 bases). The CDR3 runs to 15 residues. V was shortened by 5 bases and J by 1 base, with 14 bases between the two germline ends. Germline loops: CDR1 LNHDA, CDR2 SQIVND (reference sequence). Written as DNA, the CDR3 is TGTGCCAGTAGTTTCGGACAGAAGATTAACTATGGCTACACCTTC. Protein sequence: CASSFGQKINYGYTF.

The V and J genes are TRBV7-6 and TRBJ1-6, with a tentative D call TRBD1 (5 bases). In germline, CDR1 is SGHVS, CDR2 FNYEAQ. The V end was cut by 5 bases, the J end by 7 bases, with 18 bases between. The CDR3 spans 16 residues. The DNA for the CDR3 is TGTGCCAGCAGCCAAAGTGGGGCGCAAATAAATTCACCCCTCCACTTT. Its protein is CASSQSGAQINSPLHF. Drawing the rest from reference TRBV7-6 and TRBJ1-6, the complete variable domain is GAGVSQSPRYKVTKRGQDVALRCDPISGHVSLYWYRQALGQGPEFLTYFNYEAQQDKSGLPNDRFSAERPEGSISTLTIQRTEQRDSAMYRCASSQSGAQINSPLHFGNGTRLTVT.

The V gene is TRBV19, the J gene TRBJ1-5; D is possibly TRBD1 (6 bases). V lost 5 bases and J 6 bases, leaving 14 bases between the germline ends. CDR1 and CDR2 from the germline V gene are LNHDA and SQIVND (reference sequence). CDR3 size: 14 residues. The CDR3 loop is CASSADRIGQPQHF. CDR3 nucleotide sequence: TGTGCCAGTAGTGCCGACAGGATTGGTCAGCCCCAGCATTTT.

This clone was observed a single time. The chain couples TRBV27 to TRBJ2-2; weak D call: TRBD2 (5 bases). V gave up 3 bases and J gave up 4 bases, with 9 bases separating them. CDR3 size: 14 residues. Germline CDR1 and CDR2: MNHEY and SMNVEV (reference sequence). The CDR3, as DNA: TGTGCCAGCAGTTTCCGGGGAGCCACCGGGGAGCTGTTTTTT. Amino acids: CASSFRGATGELFF.

This chain links TRBV27 with TRBJ1-5; 10 positions agree with TRBD1. Germline V lookup: CDR1 MNHEY, CDR2 SMNVEV (reference sequence). After removal of 6 bases from V and 6 bases from J, the junction contained 8 bases not matched to a gene. CDR3 length: 15 amino acids. The CDR3 DNA sequence: TGTGCCAGCAGGGTGGGACAGGGGTTCGGTCAGCCCCAGCATTTT. Its translation is CASRVGQGFGQPQHF.

Only one count was recorded for this clone. The chain is built from TRBV18 and TRBJ2-3; D tentatively fits TRBD1 or TRBD2 (7 bases each). This CDR3 has 15 amino acids. V lost 6 bases and J 3 bases, leaving 16 bases between the germline ends. Germline-derived CDR1 and CDR2 are KGHSH and LQKENI. This CDR3 is CASSSGRGPTDTQYF. CDR3 in DNA: TGTGCCAGCTCCTCGGGGAGGGGGCCAACAGATACGCAGTATTTT.

The chain has TRBV5-5 and TRBJ2-7; D is uncertain. CDR1 is SGHKS, CDR2 YYEKEE, per germline (reference sequence). The CDR3 loop spans 15 amino acids. The ends were cut back, 3 bases at V and 2 bases at J, with 15 bases in the middle. The CDR3 spells CASSWSGEVAYEQYF. The DNA for the CDR3 is TGTGCCAGCAGCTGGTCGGGTGAAGTTGCCTACGAGCAGTACTTC.

This chain joins TRBV7-2 and TRBJ1-3, with D perhaps matching TRBD1 (5 bases). Trimming left V 1 base short and J 0 bases short, with 7 bases between. The CDR3 length is 15 residues. CDR1 is SGHTA and CDR2 is FQGNSA in the germline V gene. The CDR3 DNA sequence: TGTGCCAGCAGCTTAGATGGGGCCTCTGGAAACACCATATATTTT. Its protein is CASSLDGASGNTIYF.

The V gene is TRBV18, the J gene TRBJ2-1; TRBD2 matches at 12 bases. This CDR3 has 19 amino acids. The V gene's germline CDR1 is KGHSH and CDR2 LQKENI. The J segment lost 0 bases and the V segment lost 6 bases, leaving 12 bases of the junction unmatched. CDR3 in amino acids: CASSARALAGGISYNEQFF. For the CDR3, the DNA is TGTGCCAGCTCGGCGAGAGCGCTAGCGGGGGGGATCTCCTACAATGAGCAGTTCTTC.

The V gene is TRBV7-9, the J gene TRBJ2-5, with D uncertain. The CDR3 sequence is 13 residues long. The ends were cut back, 3 bases at V and 0 bases at J, with 5 bases in the middle. Per the germline V gene, CDR1 is SEHNR and CDR2 is FQNEAQ (reference sequence). CDR3 sequence reads: CASSFDNQETQYF. The CDR3 DNA sequence: TGTGCCAGCAGCTTTGACAACCAAGAGACCCAGTACTTC.